This record looks at one T cell receptor beta chain sequence and its context. Its target is not known. Treatment of patients with chemo-refractory metastatic non-small-cell lung cancer consisted of focal radiation plus CTLA-4 blockade with ipilimumab. The data belong to a study of radiotherapy plus CTLA-4 blockade in lung cancer. As for the study in general: Objective responses emerged in 18% of patients, and 31% attained disease control. The study's findings and limits: Early blood T cell clone dynamics reportedly forecast response best, with interferon-beta. Subsequent to radiotherapy plus ipilimumab, tumor-derived TCR clones underwent expansion in blood.

The V gene end was trimmed by 0 bases and the J gene end by 9 bases; junction bases not matched to a gene: 14. The CDR3 spans 16 residues. Germline lookup yields CDR1 SGHRS and CDR2 YFSETQ. Libraries were prepared by immunoSEQ multiplex PCR; TCRdb keeps only in-frame clonotypes and omits some of them. The sample lists roughly 66,000 clones, over 80% seen once, with about 4% in the top ten. The chain has TRBV5-1 and TRBJ2-5; 7 bases agree with TRBD2. This receptor was obtained from a human donor with non-small cell lung cancer who had a partial response to radiotherapy plus ipilimumab. Sequences were derived from peripheral blood, sampled from a patient treated with radiotherapy plus ipilimumab. The CDR3, as DNA: TGCGCCAGCAGCTTGGGCCTAGCGGCCCCAACGGAGGCCCAGTACTTC. This gives the protein CASSLGLAAPTEAQYF.